This T cell receptor (beta chain) came from a study of blood T cells in healthy people across ages. Findings and limits, study-wide: Long-lived donors had more naive CD4+ cells and higher diversity than aged donors. Reliance upon unsorted PBMCs precluded definitive naive versus antigen-experienced comparison.

CDR1 is SGDLS, CDR2 YYNGEE, per germline. The CDR3 is made up of 16 amino acids. A word on this clonotype: Its target is not known.

For the second PCR, which ran for about 6 to 11 cycles, a sample-barcoded 5' primer and a J-beta primer mix were used. Every individual sample yielded 2.5 million or more paired-end reads (each containing CDR3). TCRdb ran MiXCR on the 5' RACE reads and lists one entry per CDR3 protein. The profile shows fewer than 650,000 distinct CDR3 sequences, about 25% of them singletons. The same specimen was also included in a second study, on T cells of mothers and their children.

Sequencing was carried out using blood. The J gene is TRBJ2-5, the V gene TRBV9; 8 positions match TRBD2. The J call is uncertain, as TRBJ2-1 better fits the DNA end. The clonotype originates from a boy aged 2-9 years in good health. The CDR3 reads CASSAGPPGGPLEQFF. The DNA for the CDR3 is TGTGCCAGCAGCGCCGGCCCTCCGGGAGGGCCTCTTGAGCAGTTCTTC.